This T cell receptor (beta chain) was obtained from a study of cytomegalovirus exposure and HLA in healthy donors. The PCR had 60 Vbeta and 13 Jbeta primers. Authors' analysis steps: In a later analysis, of roughly 73 million unique beta chains, about 10 million appeared in at least two donors. The table came from immunoSEQ multiplex PCR; TCRdb's copy has only in-frame clones and leaves some out. The DNA was the basis for D and trimming; V, J and clone size are from that table. The sample has roughly 44,000 clones, more than 65% seen once; the top ten hold about 2.9%. Trimming removed 3 bases from V and 1 base from J; junction bases left unmatched: 5. The CDR3 sequence is 15 residues long. Per the germline V gene, CDR1 is SQVTM and CDR2 is ANQGSEA. Notes on the study in general: The study carried out a later analysis of TCR beta sequences. It associated 16,951 of them with specific HLA alleles at a false discovery rate of 0.05. The study designated 150 or so TCR beta chains cytomegalovirus-associated. V segments that were indistinguishable, TRBV6-2 and TRBV6-3 among them, were omitted from analysis.

This clone was picked up a small number of times. The target antigen is unknown. The TCR comes from a man aged 50 or older in good health and CMV-seronegative. V is TRBV29-1 and J is TRBJ2-5, with 10 nucleotides matching TRBD2. Sequencing was done on a sample of PBMCs. This chain's CDR3 is CSVDASGGVQETQYF. The CDR3 nucleotides are TGCAGCGTTGACGCTAGCGGGGGTGTCCAAGAGACCCAGTACTTC.